This TCR beta chain originates from a study of T cells in Graves' hyperthyroidism and ophthalmopathy (dated by TCRdb to about 2019). Study-level background: Peripheral blood samples were taken at initial diagnosis, before any treatment was given. Whether ophthalmopathy could be predicted prospectively was tested in an independent validation cohort made up of 18 to 20 hyperthyroidism patients plus 17 patients who later progressed to ophthalmopathy. TCR V-J signatures able to tell the groups apart were searched for in a discovery cohort of 90 to 100 patients, of whom more than 40 had Graves' ophthalmopathy and 55 to 60 had stable Graves' hyperthyroidism. The 95 to 100 discovery patients were randomly divided into training and test sets at a 7:3 ratio. Following sampling, methimazole starting at 30 mg daily was given to hyperthyroidism patients, and high-dose intravenous methylprednisolone was given to ophthalmopathy patients. In addition, the study compared T-cell repertoires in thyroid tissue and in blood from roughly 6 Graves' hyperthyroidism patients. The paper reports TCR Vbeta CDR3 sequencing of roughly 140 peripheral blood samples: 40 to 45 ophthalmopathy, 75 to 80 hyperthyroidism and around 17 progressor patients.

The CDR3 starts with the cysteine, ends with the phenylalanine, and has 13 residues. The kept DNA is CDR3 alone, 39 bases in frame from the first base. CDR1 MDHEN and CDR2 SYDVKM are derived from the germline V gene. The junction carries 10 bases between V and J, which are trimmed by 2 bases and 6 bases respectively. Amplification of TCR beta CDR3 regions was carried out from RNA transcripts. The first round of RT-PCR for the TCR CDR3 was performed with the HTBI primer set and the Qiagen OneStep RT-PCR kit. A second multiplex PCR round built the libraries, followed by size selection and purification. Sequencing of the libraries was done on an Illumina HiSeq2000 using paired-end 100 bp reads. Under the source paper's analysis protocol: SOAPnuke was used to process the raw data, removing reads that contained adapters or uncalled bases, had a mean Phred below 15, or lacked an exact match to the constant primer or identifier. COPE v1.2.5 was used to merge the high-quality paired reads, and each unique nucleotide sequence was defined as a clonotype. Clonotypes were aligned to IMGT TRBV, TRBD and TRBJ reference segments using MiTCR v1.1. The analysis included only V-J combinations with a frequency above 0.0001, which together covered more than 98% of the repertoires. The TCS score was defined as the ratio of F50 (clonal expansion) to E x V (chaos), calculated using BLOSUM62-based TCRdist between CDR3 peptides within each V-J. Welch's t-statistics and random forest reduced around 510 V-J features to 13, which were used in a naive Bayes classifier (R e1071). TCRdb reanalyzed the raw reads on its own, using fastp at Q25 for trimming and MiXCR for clone calling, and kept in-frame beta chains. Records with the same CDR3 protein are collapsed into one entry carrying the most frequent genes and DNA. These V and J calls are TCRdb output, not the study's own analysis. Here the sample has 450,000 to 600,000 distinct CDR3 sequences; roughly 21% occur a single time. The ten largest account for about half of the sample.

Broader findings and caveats from the paper: Blood samples also contained most of the expanded thyroid clonotypes (frequency above 0.001), which suggests that blood repertoires may reflect thyroid immune responses. Ophthalmopathy was separated from stable hyperthyroidism by a 13 V-J signature model, with about 88% sensitivity and around 81% specificity obtained in cross-validation and 80%/75% obtained in testing. During validation, the model predicted progression to ophthalmopathy a median of about 6.5 months ahead of onset, with almost 71% sensitivity and about 75% specificity. No statistical method was used to fix the sample size in advance, and group allocation was not hidden from the investigators.

In the ophthalmopathy patients, disease was moderately to severely active, with a Clinical Activity Score of 3 or more, a NOSPECS grade of 4 or more, and a duration of less than 3 months. Any patient with an uncontrolled infection, another autoimmune disease, pregnancy or lactation was excluded. Diagnoses were based on clinical symptoms, serum thyroxine and TRAb, thyroid ultrasound and orbital computed tomography. Ficoll-Paque density gradient centrifugation was used to isolate PBMCs from 8 to 10 ml of fresh peripheral blood. Total RNA was extracted with Trizol reagent, and quality was checked on an Agilent 2100 Bioanalyzer. At least ten counts were recorded for this clonotype. What this receptor recognizes is not known. Base qualities were left out, and no much larger clone turns up one base away.

Sample: blood. The receptor chain draws on TRBV28 and TRBJ1-2, and the D gene may be TRBD1, 5 bases matching. The sequence was collected from a man aged 35-49 years with Graves' ophthalmopathy. The sequence in DNA is TGTGCCAGCAGTTTAGGGGGGGTGGATGGCTACACCTTC. Translation gives CASSLGGVDGYTF.